This TCR beta chain is drawn from a study of cytomegalovirus exposure and HLA in healthy donors. Overall study context: Researchers found that approximately 77% of just under 400 genotyped donors fell within the Caucasian-associated ancestry cluster. Study results and caveats: Researchers reported in a later analysis that common viral pathogens appeared linked to several top clusters. Later analysis identified 16,951 TCR beta sequences associated with HLA alleles, using a false discovery rate threshold of 0.05. Listed as cytomegalovirus-associated were 164 TCR beta chains.

Concerning this clone: The antigen remains undetermined.

The PCR made use of 60 Vbeta and 13 Jbeta primers. TCRdb keeps only in-frame clones here, not all; method: immunoSEQ multiplex PCR. The data hold under 300,000 clones, with around 80% observed a single time. The clonotype originates from an older woman in good health and CMV-seropositive. Sequencing input: PBMCs.

The chain's CDR3 is CASSPRLNGDEQFF. In DNA form, the CDR3 reads TGTGCCAGCAGCCCCCGGCTTAACGGGGATGAGCAGTTCTTC. V usage is TRBV7-8 and J usage is TRBJ2-1, with a weak D call TRBD2 (5 bases). Germline assignment: CDR1 SGHVS and CDR2 FQNEAQ. The CDR3 is made up of 14 amino acids. Trimming shortened V by 5 bases and J by 8 bases, and 16 bases separated the two germline ends. Filled out from reference TRBV7-8 and TRBJ2-1, the complete variable domain reads GAGVSQSPRYKVAKRGQDVALRCDPISGHVSLFWYQQALGQGPEFLTYFQNEAQLDKSGLPSDRFFAERPEGSVSTLKIQRTQQEDSAVYLCASSPRLNGDEQFFGPGTRLTVL.